The next 9 T cell receptor beta chains were all read from a single sample in a study of blood T cell repertoires in COVID-19. Clones were sequenced by immunoSEQ multiplex PCR, and TCRdb holds only the in-frame ones, with some missing. Among 270,000 or so clones listed, about 76% were seen once. Sequenced material: peripheral blood. Source of these receptors: a woman in her sixties with active or convalescent COVID-19.

This clone appeared once. V and J are TRBV7-6 and TRBJ1-2, with 9 bases that match TRBD1. After removal of 5 bases from V and 6 bases from J, the junction contained 4 bases not matched to a gene. The CDR3 totals 13 residues. CDR1 and CDR2 from the germline V gene are SGHVS and FNYEAQ. The CDR3 DNA reads TGTGCCAGCAGCCTAACAGGGGGCGATGGCTACACCTTC. This translates into CASSLTGGDGYTF.

The chain couples TRBV10-3 to TRBJ1-4; D remains unclear. This CDR3 comprises 12 residues. V was shortened by 4 bases and J by 8 bases, with 8 bases between the two germline ends. Germline lookup yields CDR1 ENHRY and CDR2 SYGVKD. In DNA form, the CDR3 reads TGTGCCATCAGTGCACTCAAAGAAAAACTGTTTTTT. Translated: CAISALKEKLFF.

CDR3 sequence reads: CSASGQVTEAFF. The CDR3 DNA reads TGCAGTGCTAGTGGGCAGGTCACTGAAGCTTTCTTT. This chain links TRBV20-1 with TRBJ1-1; D is unresolved. In germline, CDR1 is DFQATT, CDR2 SNEGSKA (reference sequence). This CDR3 region has 12 residues. The V gene lost 3 bases and the J gene lost 4 bases, with 9 bases spanning the gap.

A word on this clone: The sample holds other DNA sequences that translate to the same CDR3. This rearrangement joins TRBV2 to TRBJ2-1, with a weak D call TRBD1 (5 bases). Germline assignment: CDR1 SNHLY and CDR2 FYNNEI. The CDR3 runs to 15 residues. The V and J ends lost 4 bases and 3 bases respectively, with 13 bases between them. CDR3 amino acids: CASSVSRQGYNEQFF. In DNA form, the CDR3 reads TGTGCCAGCAGTGTCTCTCGCCAGGGCTACAATGAGCAGTTCTTC.

The V gene is TRBV2, the J gene TRBJ1-2; a possible D gene is TRBD1 (5 bases). Per germline, CDR1 SNHLY and CDR2 FYNNEI. V was clipped by 6 bases and J by 3 bases, with 17 bases between them. The CDR3 is 15 residues long. CDR3 loop: CASRFSTVIDYGYTF. CDR3 sequence (DNA): TGTGCCAGCAGGTTCTCGACAGTCATTGACTATGGCTACACCTTC. The full variable domain, in which reference TRBV2 and TRBJ1-2 provide the parts outside the CDR3, is EPEVTQTPSHQVTQMGQEVILRCVPISNHLYFYWYRQILGQKVEFLVSFYNNEISEKSEIFDDQFSVERPDGSNFTLKIRSTKLEDSAMYFCASRFSTVIDYGYTFGSGTRLTVV.

The J gene is TRBJ2-7, the V gene TRBV10-3, with a tentative D call TRBD2 (6 bases). The germline V and J ends were trimmed by 2 bases and 1 base, with 15 bases remaining between them. CDR3 length: 16 residues. Germline V gene lookup returns CDR1 ENHRY and CDR2 SYGVKD. The CDR3 DNA is TGTGCCATCAGTGAGCCACCAATTGGGAGGTCCTACGAGCAGTACTTC. Translating gives CAISEPPIGRSYEQYF.

This clone showed up just once. V usage is TRBV6-5 and J usage is TRBJ1-5, with 8 bases identical to TRBD1. The CDR3 length is 15 residues. V shed 5 bases, J shed 6 bases, and the junction held 9 bases outside the gene matches. CDR1 and CDR2 from the germline V gene are MNHEY and SVGAGI. The CDR3 coding sequence is TGTGCCAGCAGTCAGGACAGGGAACTAAGTCAGCCCCAGCATTTT. Amino acid sequence: CASSQDRELSQPQHF.

This clone was detected once. The V and J genes are TRBV6-2 or TRBV6-3 and TRBJ1-4; D is unclear. The CDR3 has 14 residues. Per germline, CDR1 MNHEY and CDR2 SVGEGT. Trimming took off 6 bases at V and 5 bases at J, with 13 bases between the two ends. The CDR3: CASSPLGINEKLFF. CDR3 bases: TGTGCCAGCAGCCCCCTCGGGATCAATGAAAAACTGTTTTTT.

This chain uses TRBV7-8 with TRBJ1-2; 9 bases line up with TRBD1. V lost 9 bases and J lost 4; bases outside the gene matches: 3. The CDR3 length is 12 residues. In germline, CDR1 is SGHVS, CDR2 FQNEAQ. CDR3 coding DNA: TGTGCCAGTGGACAGGGGAGCTATGGCTACACCTTC. This encodes CASGQGSYGYTF.